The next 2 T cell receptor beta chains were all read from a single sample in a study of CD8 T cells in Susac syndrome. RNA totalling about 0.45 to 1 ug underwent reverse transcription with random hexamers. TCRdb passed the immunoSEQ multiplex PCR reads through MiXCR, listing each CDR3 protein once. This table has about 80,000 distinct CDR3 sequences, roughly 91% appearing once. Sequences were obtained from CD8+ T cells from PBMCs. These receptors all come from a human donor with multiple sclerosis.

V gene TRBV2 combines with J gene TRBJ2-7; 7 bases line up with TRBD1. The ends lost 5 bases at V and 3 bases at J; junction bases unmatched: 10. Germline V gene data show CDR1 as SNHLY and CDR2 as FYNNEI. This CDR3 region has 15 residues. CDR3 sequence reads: CASSMFGQANYEQYF. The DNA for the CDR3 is TGTGCCAGCAGTATGTTCGGACAGGCGAACTACGAGCAGTACTTC.

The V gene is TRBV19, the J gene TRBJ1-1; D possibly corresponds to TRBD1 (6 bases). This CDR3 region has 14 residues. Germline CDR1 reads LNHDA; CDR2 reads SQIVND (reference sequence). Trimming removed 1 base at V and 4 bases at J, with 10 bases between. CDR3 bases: TGTGCCAGTAGTATAGCCCCAGGGGTCACTGAAGCTTTCTTT. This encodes CASSIAPGVTEAFF.